Below are 16 T cell receptor beta chains sequenced from a single sample in a study of metastatic and nonmetastatic thyroid tumors. Every patient was untreated before thyroid surgery. TCRdb re-called clones from the PCR reads using MiXCR. The table records about 92,000 clones, 14% to 15% of them present only once. The sequencing sample was made of blood. All receptors come from a female donor with papillary thyroid cancer or a benign thyroid nodule (not recorded which). Some clones in this sample may be carry-over from other donors' samples.

To note about this clone: The CDR3 carries no conserved terminal phenylalanine or tryptophan, so it likely arises from a read error. V is TRBV7-3 and J is TRBJ2-7; D may be TRBD2 (7 bases). CDR1 and CDR2 (germline): SGHTA, FQGTGA. Trimming pared 1 base from V and 3 bases from J, leaving 13 bases between. The CDR3 has 15 amino acids. CDR3 DNA: TGTGCCAGCAGCTTAAGGGCGGGGGCCTACTACGAGCAGTACTCC. Encoded protein: CASSLRAGAYYEQYS.

V and J are TRBV7-9 and TRBJ2-7; 11 positions match TRBD1. CDR3 length equals 15 residues. The J segment lost 9 bases and the V segment lost 2 bases, leaving 9 bases of the junction unmatched. CDR1 is SEHNR, CDR2 FQNEAQ, per germline (reference sequence). In nucleotides, the CDR3 is TGTGCCAGCAGCTTATCTGGGACAGGGGGGAGCGGGCAGTACTTC. This sequence encodes CASSLSGTGGSGQYF.

This clone was seen many times. For the CDR3, the DNA is TGTGCCAGCAGTTACCCCCGGGGACTAGCGGGGGGAAAAGAGACCCAGTACTTC. Protein product: CASSYPRGLAGGKETQYF. The V and J genes are TRBV6-2 or TRBV6-3 and TRBJ2-5; 15 bases fit TRBD2. Per germline, CDR1 MNHEY and CDR2 SVGEGT. V lost 2 bases, J lost 3 bases, and 7 bases stayed unmatched. The CDR3 loop spans 18 amino acids.

The chain combines TRBV9 with TRBJ1-1, with no clear D. CDR1 is SGDLS, CDR2 YYNGEE, per germline. V lost 0 bases, J lost 0 bases, and 27 bases lay in between. The CDR3 is 21 amino acids. CDR3: CASSVEWGSIERSRMNTEAFF. CDR3 sequence (DNA): TGTGCCAGCAGCGTAGAGTGGGGATCAATAGAACGGTCCCGGATGAACACTGAAGCTTTCTTT.

To note about this clone: This sample includes further DNA sequences coding for the same CDR3. The chain uses TRBV20-1 and TRBJ2-5; TRBD2 matches at 8 bases. There are 15 residues in the CDR3. Germline loops: CDR1 DFQATT, CDR2 SNEGSKA (reference sequence). With 6 bases clipped from V and 2 bases from J, the junction kept 11 bases outside the gene matches. CDR3 sequence reads: CSASDLGGGQETQYF. For the CDR3, the DNA is TGCAGTGCCTCCGACTTAGGCGGGGGGCAAGAGACCCAGTACTTC.

This clone was seen a few times. A much larger clone differs from this one at a single base, so this may be a read error. This chain links TRBV9 with TRBJ2-2; 10 positions agree with TRBD1. The CDR3 has 14 residues. CDR1 is SGDLS, CDR2 YYNGEE, per germline. The CDR3 sequence is CAISDRGRNGELFF. The DNA of the CDR3 is TGTGCCATCAGCGACAGGGGGCGAAACGGGGAGCTGTTTTTT.

The V and J genes are TRBV28 and TRBJ1-5, with D possibly being TRBD1 (6 bases). The CDR3 covers 20 residues. The germline V gene encodes CDR1 MDHEN and CDR2 SYDVKM. V was pared by 2 bases and J by 3 bases, with 26 bases between. CDR3 amino acids: CASSLMSRGRMGGDNQPQHF. Here the CDR3 DNA reads TGTGCCAGCAGTTTAATGTCCAGGGGCAGAATGGGAGGTGACAATCAGCCCCAGCATTTT.

This clone was detected many times. The chain employs TRBV5-1 and TRBJ1-2; 7 positions agree with TRBD1. Germline CDR1 SGHRS, CDR2 YFSETQ. Trimming at V came to 2 bases and at J to 8 bases, leaving 6 bases not matched to a gene. This CDR3 region has 13 residues. CDR3 sequence reads: CASSFDREHGYTF. The CDR3 region has the DNA TGCGCCAGCAGCTTCGACAGGGAACACGGCTACACCTTC.

On this clone: A clone one base away is much larger, so this may be a read error. This chain links TRBV19 with TRBJ1-5; D remains ambiguous. Germline CDR1 is LNHDA and CDR2 is SQIVND (reference sequence). The CDR3 extends over 16 amino acids. The CDR3: CASSPTPTISNKPQHF. The CDR3 nucleotides are TGTGCCAGTAGTCCCACTCCGACCATTAGCAATAAGCCCCAGCATTTT.

This clone was seen many times. The rearrangement links TRBV28 to TRBJ2-3; D unresolved. The CDR3 covers 13 residues. The ends were cut back, 8 bases at V and 0 bases at J, with 9 bases in the middle. The germline CDR1 and CDR2 sequences are MDHEN and SYDVKM. The CDR3 DNA reads as TGTGCCAGCGGCGGTTCTAGCACAGATACGCAGTATTTT. The encoded protein is CASGGSSTDTQYF. Looking up the rest from reference TRBV28 and TRBJ2-3 gives the full variable domain: DVKVTQSSRYLVKRTGEKVFLECVQDMDHENMFWYRQDPGLGLRLIYFSYDVKMKEKGDIPEGYSVSREKKERFSLILESASTNQTSMYLCASGGSSTDTQYFGPGTRLTVL.

As to this clone: A much bigger clone sits one base away, suggesting this may be a read error. The chain uses TRBV7-6 and TRBJ2-3; 7 bases match TRBD1. V was clipped by 1 base and J by 8 bases; unmatched bases: 9. There are 15 residues in the CDR3. From germline, CDR1 is SGHVS and CDR2 FNYEAQ. CDR3: CASSLEHRGSVTQYF. The DNA for the CDR3 is TGTGCCAGCAGCTTAGAGCACAGGGGTTCGGTTACGCAGTATTTT.

This clone was seen at least ten times. The junction shows a germline mismatch at one end, possibly a read error. This rearrangement joins TRBV6-1 to TRBJ2-7, with 7 nucleotides matching TRBD1. This CDR3 spans 15 amino acids. Germline CDR1 and CDR2: MNHNS and SASEGT. As DNA, the CDR3 is TGTACCAGCAGTCCACAGGGGCGGAGCTCCTACGAGCAGTACTTC. It codes for CTSSPQGRSSYEQYF.

This clone was counted many times. This rearrangement joins TRBV6-2 or TRBV6-3 to TRBJ2-5; TRBD2 is a possible D gene (5 bases). The CDR3 consists of 16 residues. Trimming pared 2 bases from V and 5 bases from J, leaving 18 bases between. Germline CDR1 MNHEY, CDR2 SVGEGT. The CDR3 protein is CASSYAPLGVAETQYF. The CDR3 nucleotides are TGTGCCAGCAGTTACGCGCCACTAGGAGTTGCGGAGACCCAGTACTTC.

This clone was seen ten or more times. This rearrangement joins TRBV4-1 to TRBJ1-3, with 10 bases fitting TRBD1. The junction had 0 bases not matched to a gene; V was cut back by 1 base and J by 0 bases. This CDR3 has 16 residues. The germline CDR1 and CDR2 sequences are MGHRA and YSYEKL. The CDR3 spells CASSQGDRGSGNTIYF. The CDR3 DNA is TGCGCCAGCAGCCAAGGGGACAGGGGCTCTGGAAACACCATATATTTT.

This clone was picked up many times. This chain uses TRBV7-9 with TRBJ2-1; 7 nucleotides line up with TRBD2. The CDR3 has 15 amino acids. Germline V gene sequence: CDR1 SEHNR, CDR2 FQNEAQ (reference sequence). V trimming: 1 base; J trimming: 6 bases; junction bases outside the gene matches: 6. In nucleotides, the CDR3 is TGTGCCAGCAGCTTAGGGAGCGGGGTGGGCAATGAGCAGTTCTTC. It yields the protein CASSLGSGVGNEQFF.

In regard to this clone: A clone one base away is much larger, so this may be a read error. The same CDR3 is also encoded by other DNA sequences in this sample. The genes are TRBV5-6 and TRBJ2-3, with D unclear. The CDR3 consists of 16 residues. Germline V lookup: CDR1 SGHDT, CDR2 YYEEEE. V lost 4 bases to trimming and J lost 3 bases, with 18 bases between them. CDR3 nucleotides: TGTGCCAGCAGCCGCACCCTGGGCGGTCGGACAGATACGCAGTATTTT. Translating gives CASSRTLGGRTDTQYF. Drawing the rest from reference TRBV5-6 and TRBJ2-3, the complete variable domain is DAGVTQSPTHLIKTRGQQVTLRCSPKSGHDTVSWYQQALGQGPQFIFQYYEEEERQRGNFPDRFSGHQFPNYSSELNVNALLLGDSALYLCASSRTLGGRTDTQYFGPGTRLTVL.